The rows below give T cell receptor beta chains drawn from one sample of a study of cytomegalovirus exposure and HLA in healthy donors. Using immunoSEQ multiplex PCR, the repertoire was profiled, and TCRdb retains in-frame clones only, with some absent. The repertoire holds roughly 72,000 clones, with over 70% as singletons. Sequencing was done on a sample of PBMCs. The origin of the receptors is a human donor in good health. Each CDR3 is given with its conserved first and last residue. Each record gives: D gene, V gene, J gene, clone size, CDR3 DNA, CDR3 protein. D genes are given only for firm matches. The listing skips clone size in some rows; elsewhere it reads once, few, many or a size class.

D gene: .
V gene: TRBV25-1
J gene: TRBJ1-1
clone size: .
CDR3 DNA: TGTGCCAGCAGTGGAGGGACTCTGAACACTGAAGCTTTCTTT
CDR3 protein: CASSGGTLNTEAFF

D gene: .
V gene: TRBV2
J gene: TRBJ1-5
clone size: .
CDR3 DNA: TGTGCCAGCAGTGAAGGGGCAGCTAATCAGCCCCAGCATTTT
CDR3 protein: CASSEGAANQPQHF

D gene: .
V gene: TRBV5-1
J gene: TRBJ2-7
clone size: .
CDR3 DNA: TGCGCCAGCAGCTCACAGGGTTTCGGGAACGAGCAGTACTTC
CDR3 protein: CASSSQGFGNEQYF

D gene: .
V gene: TRBV12-5
J gene: TRBJ2-1
clone size: .
CDR3 DNA: TGTGCTAGTGGTTTGGTACAAGGGACACCTTCATTCTTC
CDR3 protein: CASGLVQGTPSFF

D gene: .
V gene: TRBV11-2
J gene: TRBJ2-7
clone size: .
CDR3 DNA: TGTGCCAGCAGACATAGACAGGTTTCCTACGAGCAGTACTTC
CDR3 protein: CASRHRQVSYEQYF

D gene: .
V gene: TRBV5-6
J gene: TRBJ2-5
clone size: many
CDR3 DNA: TGTGCCAGCAGCTTCACAAGACAAGAGACCCAGTACTTC
CDR3 protein: CASSFTRQETQYF

D gene: .
V gene: TRBV5-1
J gene: TRBJ1-5
clone size: .
CDR3 DNA: TGCGCCAGCAGCTTGGTCGGGGATCAGCCCCAGCATTTT
CDR3 protein: CASSLVGDQPQHF

D gene: TRBD2
V gene: TRBV10-3
J gene: TRBJ2-5
clone size: few
CDR3 DNA: TGTGCCATCAGTGAGGGGACTAGCGGACAAGAGACCCAGTACTTC
CDR3 protein: CAISEGTSGQETQYF

D gene: .
V gene: TRBV5-4
J gene: TRBJ1-2
clone size: .
CDR3 DNA: TGTGCCAGCAGCTACGCAGGGCAGAACTATGGCTACACCTTC
CDR3 protein: CASSYAGQNYGYTF

D gene: .
V gene: TRBV5-5
J gene: TRBJ1-2
clone size: .
CDR3 DNA: TGTGCCAGCAGCTTCACACAGGAGATCTATGGCTACACCTTC
CDR3 protein: CASSFTQEIYGYTF

D gene: TRBD2
V gene: TRBV19
J gene: TRBJ2-3
clone size: few
CDR3 DNA: TGTGCCAGTAGGACCTGGACTAGCGGGATGGCAGATACGCAGTATTTT
CDR3 protein: CASRTWTSGMADTQYF

D gene: .
V gene: TRBV19
J gene: TRBJ1-4
clone size: few
CDR3 DNA: TGTGCCAGTAGTATCGGGAGCGAAAAACTGTTTTTT
CDR3 protein: CASSIGSEKLFF

D gene: TRBD1
V gene: TRBV5-4
J gene: TRBJ1-4
clone size: .
CDR3 DNA: TGTGCCAGCAGCTCCAGACAGGGGACTAATGAAAAACTGTTTTTT
CDR3 protein: CASSSRQGTNEKLFF

D gene: .
V gene: TRBV27
J gene: TRBJ2-7
clone size: .
CDR3 DNA: TGTGCCAGCAGTTTATCCAGGGAAAGCTGCGAGCAGTACTTC
CDR3 protein: CASSLSRESCEQYF

D gene: TRBD1
V gene: TRBV9
J gene: TRBJ1-2
clone size: .
CDR3 DNA: TGTGCCAGCAGCGTAGGCGGACAGGGGGCGACGGGCTACACCTTC
CDR3 protein: CASSVGGQGATGYTF

D gene: .
V gene: TRBV5-1
J gene: TRBJ2-7
clone size: once
CDR3 DNA: TGCGCCAGCAGCTTGCCTGGCGAGGCAGGGGTTTCCTACGAGCAGTACTTC
CDR3 protein: CASSLPGEAGVSYEQYF

D gene: .
V gene: TRBV12-5
J gene: TRBJ1-5
clone size: once
CDR3 DNA: TGTGCTAGGTGGAGGCCGAATCAGCCCCAGCATTTT
CDR3 protein: CARWRPNQPQHF

D gene: .
V gene: TRBV18
J gene: TRBJ1-1
clone size: .
CDR3 DNA: TGTGCCAGCTCACCGCCAGGGTCGGACACTGAAGCTTTCTTT
CDR3 protein: CASSPPGSDTEAFF

D gene: .
V gene: TRBV28
J gene: TRBJ2-1
clone size: .
CDR3 DNA: TGTGCCAGCAGTTTAATCGGTTTCGATGAGCAGTTCTTC
CDR3 protein: CASSLIGFDEQFF

D gene: .
V gene: TRBV5-6
J gene: TRBJ1-1
clone size: few
CDR3 DNA: TGTGCCAGCAGCCTCGACAGAAAGATGAACACTGAAGCTTTCTTT
CDR3 protein: CASSLDRKMNTEAFF

D gene: .
V gene: TRBV27
J gene: TRBJ2-7
clone size: .
CDR3 DNA: TGTGCCAGCAGTTTTGCAGGGAGGGAGCAGTACTTC
CDR3 protein: CASSFAGREQYF

D gene: .
V gene: TRBV5-6
J gene: TRBJ2-7
clone size: .
CDR3 DNA: TGTGCCAGCAGCCCCGGGACTTTTAACGAGCAGTACTTC
CDR3 protein: CASSPGTFNEQYF

D gene: .
V gene: TRBV30
J gene: TRBJ2-1
clone size: .
CDR3 DNA: TGTGCCGGCGCCGGGTACAATGAGCAGTTCTTC
CDR3 protein: CAGAGYNEQFF

D gene: .
V gene: TRBV25-1
J gene: TRBJ2-5
clone size: many
CDR3 DNA: TGTGCCAGCAGTCCATGGGGGGACTCCCGGGAGACCCAGTACTTC
CDR3 protein: CASSPWGDSRETQYF

D gene: .
V gene: TRBV7-8
J gene: TRBJ2-7
clone size: .
CDR3 DNA: TGTGCCAGCAGCAGAAATAGCTACGAGCAGTACTTC
CDR3 protein: CASSRNSYEQYF

D gene: .
V gene: TRBV30
J gene: TRBJ2-6
clone size: .
CDR3 DNA: TGTGCCTCTGGGGGCGGTGGGGGGGCCAACGTCCTGACTTTC
CDR3 protein: CASGGGGGANVLTF

D gene: TRBD1
V gene: TRBV6-5
J gene: TRBJ2-7
clone size: .
CDR3 DNA: TGTGCCAGCAGACAGGGGTCGAGATACGAGCAGTACTTC
CDR3 protein: CASRQGSRYEQYF

D gene: TRBD2
V gene: TRBV30
J gene: TRBJ2-1
clone size: .
CDR3 DNA: TGTGCCTGGAGGGGGCTAGCGGGATACAATGAGCAGTTCTTC
CDR3 protein: CAWRGLAGYNEQFF

D gene: .
V gene: TRBV7-9
J gene: TRBJ2-7
clone size: .
CDR3 DNA: TGTTCCAGCAGCTCGGAGGGGTGCGAGCAGTACTTC
CDR3 protein: CSSSSEGCEQYF

D gene: TRBD1
V gene: TRBV19
J gene: TRBJ2-7
clone size: .
CDR3 DNA: TGTGCCAGTAGTTACAGGGGGCTTCCTCCTTACGAGCAGTACTTC
CDR3 protein: CASSYRGLPPYEQYF

D gene: TRBD1
V gene: TRBV28
J gene: TRBJ1-5
clone size: .
CDR3 DNA: TGTGCCAGCAGTTCGGGACAGGGGATAATGGTTGGCAATCAGCCCCAGCATTTT
CDR3 protein: CASSSGQGIMVGNQPQHF

D gene: .
V gene: TRBV7-9
J gene: TRBJ2-7
clone size: .
CDR3 DNA: TGTGCCAGCAGCTTAGGAAACCGAGGTCGCGACGAGCAGTACTTC
CDR3 protein: CASSLGNRGRDEQYF

D gene: .
V gene: TRBV2
J gene: TRBJ2-5
clone size: .
CDR3 DNA: TGTGCCAGCAGTGAAGGTGCGGAGACCCAGTACTTC
CDR3 protein: CASSEGAETQYF

D gene: TRBD2
V gene: TRBV28
J gene: TRBJ2-3
clone size: .
CDR3 DNA: TGTGCCAGCAGTCTCGGACTAGCGGGAGTCAGGGATACGCAGTATTTT
CDR3 protein: CASSLGLAGVRDTQYF

D gene: TRBD1
V gene: TRBV30
J gene: TRBJ1-5
clone size: once
CDR3 DNA: TGTGCCTGGGGAACAGGGGACGGTAGGTATCAGCCCCAGCATTTT
CDR3 protein: CAWGTGDGRYQPQHF

D gene: TRBD1
V gene: TRBV7-8
J gene: TRBJ2-5
clone size: few
CDR3 DNA: TGTGCCAGCAGCCCAGGACAGGGGGCAAGAGAGACCCAGTACTTC
CDR3 protein: CASSPGQGARETQYF

D gene: .
V gene: TRBV29-1
J gene: TRBJ2-3
clone size: .
CDR3 DNA: TGCAGCGTTTCCCCGGGACATACGACAGATACGCAGTATTTT
CDR3 protein: CSVSPGHTTDTQYF

D gene: .
V gene: TRBV4-1
J gene: TRBJ2-6
clone size: .
CDR3 DNA: TGCGCCAGCAGCCAGCGACTTTCGGGACAAATCTCTGGGGCCAACGTCCTGACTTTC
CDR3 protein: CASSQRLSGQISGANVLTF

D gene: .
V gene: TRBV13
J gene: TRBJ1-1
clone size: .
CDR3 DNA: TGTGCCAGCAGCTTAGACAGGAGGAACACTGAAGCTTTCTTT
CDR3 protein: CASSLDRRNTEAFF

D gene: .
V gene: TRBV2
J gene: TRBJ1-1
clone size: .
CDR3 DNA: TGTGCCAGCAGCGCACACCTGAACACTGAAGCTTTCTTT
CDR3 protein: CASSAHLNTEAFF

D gene: .
V gene: TRBV9
J gene: TRBJ1-3
clone size: once
CDR3 DNA: TGTGCCAGCAGCTCCACGGGGGATAGGGCCGGAAACACCATATATTTT
CDR3 protein: CASSSTGDRAGNTIYF

D gene: .
V gene: TRBV6-6
J gene: TRBJ1-5
clone size: .
CDR3 DNA: TGTGCCAGCAGTTGGGTTGGGGGAGGGAATCAGCCCCAGCATTTT
CDR3 protein: CASSWVGGGNQPQHF

D gene: TRBD1
V gene: TRBV2
J gene: TRBJ1-1
clone size: .
CDR3 DNA: TGTGCCAGCAGAGAGACAGGGGCGTCCTCGAACACTGAAGCTTTCTTT
CDR3 protein: CASRETGASSNTEAFF

D gene: .
V gene: TRBV5-1
J gene: TRBJ2-1
clone size: .
CDR3 DNA: TGCGCCAGCAGCTTGACGGGTCCTACGGATGAGCAGTTCTTC
CDR3 protein: CASSLTGPTDEQFF

D gene: .
V gene: TRBV30
J gene: TRBJ1-4
clone size: .
CDR3 DNA: TGTGCCTGGAGCCCGGTGGTAACTAATGAAAAACTGTTTTTT
CDR3 protein: CAWSPVVTNEKLFF

D gene: TRBD2
V gene: TRBV9
J gene: TRBJ2-5
clone size: .
CDR3 DNA: TGTGCCAGCAGCACAGGACTAGCGCCACAAGAGACCCAGTACTTC
CDR3 protein: CASSTGLAPQETQYF